This T cell receptor beta chain was recorded in a study of vaccination effects on CD4 cells after COVID-19. This clone has more than one count but fewer than ten. Antigen unknown. Repertoires were generated with immunoSEQ multiplex PCR, while TCRdb's copy carries only in-frame clones and drops some. The sample includes tens of thousands of clones, roughly 80% seen only once; the top ten take approximately 2.3%. The germline gives CDR1 SNHLY, CDR2 FYNNEI. V lost 4 bases and J lost 3, with 5 bases in between. This CDR3 has 12 amino acids. When less than 11 days of culture had elapsed, CD4+ T cells were isolated. The cohort was immunized with two doses of either the BNT162b2 or mRNA-1273 vaccine.

The clonotype was recovered from a human donor who received a COVID-19 vaccine. Specimen: CD4+ T cells from PBMCs cultured without peptide, collected after COVID-19 vaccination. V and J are TRBV2 and TRBJ2-3, with D uncertain. For the CDR3, the DNA is TGTGCCAGCAGTGTAGAGACAGATACGCAGTATTTT. This sequence encodes CASSVETDTQYF.